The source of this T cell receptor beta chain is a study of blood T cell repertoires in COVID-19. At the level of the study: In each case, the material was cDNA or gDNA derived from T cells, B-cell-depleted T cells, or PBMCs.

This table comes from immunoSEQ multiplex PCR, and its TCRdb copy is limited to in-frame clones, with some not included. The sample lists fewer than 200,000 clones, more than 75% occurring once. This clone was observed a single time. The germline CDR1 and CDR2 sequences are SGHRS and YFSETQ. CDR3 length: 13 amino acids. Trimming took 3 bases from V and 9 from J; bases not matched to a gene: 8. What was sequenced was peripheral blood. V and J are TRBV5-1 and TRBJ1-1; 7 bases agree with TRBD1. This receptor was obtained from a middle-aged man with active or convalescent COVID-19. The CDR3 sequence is CASSSAGQQKAFF. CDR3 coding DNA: TGCGCCAGCAGCTCTGCGGGACAGCAGAAAGCTTTCTTT.